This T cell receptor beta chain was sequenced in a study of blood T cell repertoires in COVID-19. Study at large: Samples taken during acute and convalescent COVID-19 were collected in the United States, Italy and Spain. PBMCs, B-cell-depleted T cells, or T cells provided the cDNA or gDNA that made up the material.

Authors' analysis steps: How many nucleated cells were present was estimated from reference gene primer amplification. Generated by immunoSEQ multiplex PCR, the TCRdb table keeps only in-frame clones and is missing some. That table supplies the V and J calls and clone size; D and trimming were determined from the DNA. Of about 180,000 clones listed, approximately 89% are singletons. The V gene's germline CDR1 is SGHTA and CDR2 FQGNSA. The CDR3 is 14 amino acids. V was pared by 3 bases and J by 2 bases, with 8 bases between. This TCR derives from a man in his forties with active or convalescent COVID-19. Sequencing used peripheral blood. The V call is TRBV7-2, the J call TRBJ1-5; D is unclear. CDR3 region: CASSLNQGNQPQHF. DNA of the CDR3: TGTGCCAGCAGCTTGAATCAGGGCAATCAGCCCCAGCATTTT.